The source of this TCR beta chain is a study of CD8+ T cells in alopecia areata. Sequencing templates came from extracted RNA that was reverse transcribed into cDNA. Some clones are missing from TCRdb's copy, which holds only in-frame ones; the method was immunoSEQ multiplex PCR. This sample has about 180,000 clones, with around 51% found just once. Treatment given: oral pan-JAK inhibitor, 5-10 mg twice daily. Collected material from alopecia areata patients comprised lesional scalp punch biopsies and peripheral blood. Whole-study results and caveats: Higher clonality than in normal scalp was seen in lesional scalp, especially alopecia totalis/universalis. Scalp clonality, together with expanded CD8+ clones among the top 100, fell significantly with tofacitinib.

Remarks on this clone: Its antigen is not identified.

Sequenced here: CD8+ T cells sorted from blood, sampled at week 52, from a patient treated with tofacitinib. The clonotype comes from a human donor with alopecia areata.

CDR3 sequence: CSAQGGYEQYF. The CDR3 nucleotides are TGCAGCGCCCAAGGTGGCTACGAGCAGTACTTC. The chain employs TRBV29-1 and TRBJ2-5; D not certain. The DNA end favors TRBJ2-7, so the J call may be wrong. Looked up from germline, CDR1 is SQVTM and CDR2 is ANQGSEA. The CDR3 length is 11 residues.